The rows below give T cell receptor beta chains drawn from one sample of a study of regulatory T cells in long-lasting Graves disease. TCRdb ran MiXCR on the multiplex PCR reads and lists one entry per CDR3 protein. Among 350,000 to 450,000 distinct CDR3 sequences listed, roughly a fifth were seen once. The sample was peripheral blood mononuclear cells (PBMCs), taken when the disease was refractory, from a patient treated with antithyroid drugs. Every receptor here comes from a female donor with Graves disease. Each CDR3 is given with its conserved first and last residue. A D gene is named only where the DNA matches it firmly. Clone size is not always given. Where it is, it says once, few, many or a class for expanded clones.

D gene,clone size,J gene,V gene,CDR3 protein,CDR3 DNA
.,many,TRBJ1-5,TRBV12-3/TRBV12-4,CASSLGGGGQPQHF,TGTGCCAGCAGTTTAGGAGGGGGAGGTCAGCCCCAGCATTTT
TRBD2,.,TRBJ2-7,TRBV3-1,CASSPRGGRATGEQYF,TGTGCCAGCAGTCCTCGTGGCGGGAGGGCCACCGGCGAGCAGTACTTC
TRBD1,many,TRBJ2-7,TRBV28,CATRTGGSYEQYF,TGTGCCACGAGGACAGGGGGCTCATACGAGCAGTACTTC
TRBD1,many,TRBJ2-7,TRBV28,CASSLRTGLKPYEQYF,TGTGCCAGCAGTCTGCGGACAGGTTTGAAACCCTACGAGCAGTACTTC
.,many,TRBJ1-5,TRBV2,CASSPGGGQPQHF,TGTGCCAGCAGCCCCGGGGGGGGACAGCCCCAGCATTTT
TRBD1,many,TRBJ1-5,TRBV2,CASTEGTGPYQPQHF,TGTGCCAGCACTGAAGGGACAGGTCCCTATCAGCCCCAGCATTTT
TRBD2,few,TRBJ2-3,TRBV19,CASSIHGGSRTDTQYF,TGTGCCAGTAGTATACATGGCGGGAGTAGGACAGATACGCAGTATTTT
.,few,TRBJ1-4,TRBV19,CASTESGPEKLFF,TGTGCCAGTACGGAATCAGGACCTGAAAAACTGTTTTTT
TRBD2,many,TRBJ2-7,TRBV6-1,CASNPKGLAGDEQYF,TGTGCCAGCAACCCAAAGGGACTAGCGGGAGACGAGCAGTACTTC
TRBD2,.,TRBJ2-7,TRBV14,CASSQDSGRENHEQYF,TGTGCCAGCAGCCAAGATAGTGGGCGGGAGAACCACGAGCAGTACTTC
.,few,TRBJ2-5,TRBV7-6,CASSGLPAGLRETQYF,TGTGCCAGCAGCGGACTCCCTGCGGGACTCCGAGAGACCCAGTACTTC
TRBD1,few,TRBJ1-2,TRBV28,CASSQNRGLQDGYTF,TGTGCCAGCAGCCAAAACAGGGGGCTGCAGGATGGCTACACCTTC
TRBD1,many,TRBJ1-1,TRBV7-9,CASSPGGVNTEAFF,TGTGCCAGCAGCCCAGGGGGCGTGAACACTGAAGCTTTCTTT
.,many,TRBJ1-2,TRBV20-1,CSASHLSSGYTF,TGCAGTGCTAGTCACCTCTCGAGTGGCTACACCTTC
.,many,TRBJ2-6,TRBV7-2,CASSTQQGSSGANVLTF,TGTGCCAGCAGCACCCAACAGGGCTCCTCTGGGGCCAACGTCCTGACTTTC
.,.,TRBJ2-7,TRBV20-1,CSYRHGAYEQYF,TGCAGTTATAGACACGGGGCCTACGAGCAGTACTTC
.,many,TRBJ1-4,TRBV27,CASSAYGATNEKLFF,TGTGCCAGCAGTGCCTACGGTGCAACTAATGAAAAACTGTTTTTT
TRBD1,many,TRBJ2-7,TRBV6-2/TRBV6-3,CASSLTGTGPYEQYF,TGTGCCAGCAGTTTGACCGGGACAGGACCCTACGAGCAGTACTTC
.,many,TRBJ2-5,TRBV11-2,CASSLEQWAAQYF,TGTGCCAGCAGCTTAGAACAATGGGCGGCCCAGTACTTC
.,.,TRBJ1-2,TRBV9,CASSVAVQGSNYGYTF,TGTGCCAGCAGCGTCGCAGTCCAGGGTTCTAACTATGGCTACACCTTC
.,.,TRBJ2-7,TRBV9,CASSGTAGREQYF,TGTGCCAGCAGCGGAACCGCGGGGCGGGAGCAGTACTTC
.,many,TRBJ1-2,TRBV28,CASRPEGYGYTF,TGTGCCAGCAGACCCGAGGGCTATGGCTACACCTTC
.,many,TRBJ2-7,TRBV2,CASRLALYEQYF,TGTGCCAGCAGACTAGCCCTTTACGAGCAGTACTTC
.,many,TRBJ2-7,TRBV15,CATSRQGIYEQYF,TGTGCCACCAGCAGGCAGGGCATATACGAGCAGTACTTC
TRBD2,.,TRBJ2-7,TRBV6-5,CASSYKGTSGTYEQYF,TGTGCCAGCAGTTATAAGGGTACTAGCGGGACATACGAGCAGTACTTC
TRBD2,few,TRBJ2-5,TRBV29-1,CSVGTSGLEAQYF,TGCAGCGTTGGCACTAGCGGGCTGGAGGCCCAGTACTTC
TRBD1,many,TRBJ1-4,TRBV29-1,CSVEQDRGEKLFF,TGCAGCGTTGAACAGGACAGGGGCGAAAAACTGTTTTTT
TRBD2,few,TRBJ2-2,TRBV30,CASSPGTRITGELFF,TGTGCCTCCTCCCCCGGGACTAGAATCACCGGGGAGCTGTTTTTT
TRBD2,.,TRBJ2-5,TRBV7-9,CASRYAPGTSSGETQYF,TGTGCCAGCAGATACGCCCCCGGGACTAGCTCTGGAGAGACCCAGTACTTC
TRBD1,few,TRBJ1-1,TRBV5-1,CASSLVQGTTEAFF,TGCGCCAGCAGCTTGGTACAGGGGACCACTGAAGCTTTCTTT
.,many,TRBJ1-2,TRBV28,CASRFGSSTNYGYTF,TGTGCCAGCAGATTCGGGTCTTCCACTAACTATGGCTACACCTTC
TRBD1,few,TRBJ1-5,TRBV19,CASSLDRGSLHQPQHF,TGTGCCAGTAGTTTAGACAGGGGATCCCTCCATCAGCCCCAGCATTTT
TRBD1,few,TRBJ1-4,TRBV7-7,CASSSGTGGREKLFF,TGTGCCAGCAGCTCCGGGACAGGGGGCCGTGAAAAACTGTTTTTT
.,.,TRBJ2-7,TRBV27,CASSSTGAGGREQYF,TGTGCCAGCAGTTCTACAGGGGCGGGAGGACGGGAGCAGTACTTC
.,.,TRBJ2-5,TRBV20-1,CSARDPGGGAFETQYF,TGCAGTGCTAGAGATCCTGGCGGAGGGGCCTTCGAGACCCAGTACTTC
TRBD2,few,TRBJ2-1,TRBV12-3/TRBV12-4,CASSSGASNEQFF,TGTGCCAGCAGTAGCGGGGCCTCGAATGAGCAGTTCTTC
TRBD2,.,TRBJ2-2,TRBV10-3,CAISDSGERERDTGELFF,TGTGCCATCAGTGATTCCGGAGAGCGGGAGAGGGACACCGGGGAGCTGTTTTTT
TRBD2,many,TRBJ2-2,TRBV20-1,CSALAGGTGELFF,TGCAGTGCTCTAGCGGGGGGAACCGGGGAGCTGTTTTTT
.,few,TRBJ1-5,TRBV24-1,CATSDLFSWGRHQPQHF,TGTGCCACCAGTGATTTGTTTTCCTGGGGTCGGCACCAGCCCCAGCATTTT
TRBD2,.,TRBJ2-1,TRBV19,CASSRGGLAGGRNNEQFF,TGTGCCAGTAGTAGGGGGGGTCTAGCGGGAGGGCGAAACAATGAGCAGTTCTTC
.,many,TRBJ1-2,TRBV20-1,CSATGDSNYGYTF,TGCAGTGCTACAGGGGATTCTAACTATGGCTACACCTTC
.,many,TRBJ2-6,TRBV9,CASSEGSGANVLTF,TGTGCCAGCAGCGAGGGGTCCGGGGCCAACGTCCTGACTTTC